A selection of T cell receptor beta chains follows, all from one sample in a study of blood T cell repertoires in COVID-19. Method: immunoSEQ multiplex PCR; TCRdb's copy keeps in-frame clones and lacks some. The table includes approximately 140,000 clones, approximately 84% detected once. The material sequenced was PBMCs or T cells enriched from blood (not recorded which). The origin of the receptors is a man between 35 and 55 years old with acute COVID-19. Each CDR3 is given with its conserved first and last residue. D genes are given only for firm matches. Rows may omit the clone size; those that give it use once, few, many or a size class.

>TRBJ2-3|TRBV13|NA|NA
TGTGCCAGCAGCCCCCGGGGAGACCCAGATACGCAGTATTTT
CASSPRGDPDTQYF
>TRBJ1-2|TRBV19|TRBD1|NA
TGTGCCAGTAGTCCACCAGGGGGCGGACATGGCTACACCTTC
CASSPPGGGHGYTF
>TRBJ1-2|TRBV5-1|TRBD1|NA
TGCGCCAGCAGCTTGGAAGGACAGGGGAGGCTCTATGGCTACACCTTC
CASSLEGQGRLYGYTF
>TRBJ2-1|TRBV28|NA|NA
TGTGCCAGCAGTTTGCAGGCGGGCGGGGCAAGGGAGCAGTTCTTC
CASSLQAGGAREQFF
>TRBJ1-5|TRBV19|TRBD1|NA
TGTGCCATTCCGGGACAGAATCAGCCCCAGCATTTT
CAIPGQNQPQHF
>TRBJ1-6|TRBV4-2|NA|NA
TGTGCCAGCAGCCGCAAGGGAGGAAGGTCCTATAATTCACCCCTCCACTTT
CASSRKGGRSYNSPLHF
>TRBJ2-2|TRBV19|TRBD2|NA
TGTGCCAGTAGTATAGAGGGGGGGACTACGAACACCGGGGAGCTGTTTTTT
CASSIEGGTTNTGELFF
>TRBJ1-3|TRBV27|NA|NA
TGTGCCAGCAGTTTTGAGAGCTCTGGAAACACCATATATTTT
CASSFESSGNTIYF
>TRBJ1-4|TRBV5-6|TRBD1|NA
TGTGCCAGCAGCTTACTAACAGGGGGCGGATCGGTCAATGAAAAACTGTTTTTT
CASSLLTGGGSVNEKLFF
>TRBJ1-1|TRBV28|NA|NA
TGTGCCAGCAGTTTATTTGGCAGAAACAACGAAGCTTTCTTT
CASSLFGRNNEAFF
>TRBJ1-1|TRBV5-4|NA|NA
TGTGCCAGCAGTCGACAGGATTACACTGAAGCTTTCTTT
CASSRQDYTEAFF
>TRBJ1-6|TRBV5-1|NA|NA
TGCGCCAGCAGCTTGACGTCGGTCGATAATTCACCCCTCCACTTT
CASSLTSVDNSPLHF
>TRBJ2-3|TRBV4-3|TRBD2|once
TGCGCCAGCAGCCAAGATCTGGCGGGGGGGTACACAGATACGCAGTATTTT
CASSQDLAGGYTDTQYF
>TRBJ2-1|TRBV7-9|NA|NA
TGTGCCAGCAGCCAGGGCCCAGAGTTCTTC
CASSQGPEFF
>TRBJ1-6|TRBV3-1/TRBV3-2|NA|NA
TGTGCCAGCAGCCAAGACAGGGCCAATAATTCACCCCTCCACTTT
CASSQDRANNSPLHF
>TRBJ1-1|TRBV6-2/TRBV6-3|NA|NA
TGTGCCAGCAGTTACTCGCTGGGACTGTCTGAAGCTTTCTTT
CASSYSLGLSEAFF
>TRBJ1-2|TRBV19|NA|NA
TGTGCCAGTAGTCCTGACTGGTGGCAGGGTGACTATGGCTACACCTTC
CASSPDWWQGDYGYTF
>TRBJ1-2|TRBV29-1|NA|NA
TGCAGCGTTCCAATCGAGTATGGCTACACCTTC
CSVPIEYGYTF
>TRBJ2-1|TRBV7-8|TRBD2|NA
TGTGCCAGCAGTTCTGGGCTAGCGGGAGTCAATGAGCAGTTCTTC
CASSSGLAGVNEQFF
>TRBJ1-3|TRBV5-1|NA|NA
TGCGCCAGCAGCCCGCTGGTTGGAGATAGCTCTGGAAACACCATATATTTT
CASSPLVGDSSGNTIYF
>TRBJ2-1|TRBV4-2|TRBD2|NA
TGTGCCAGCAGCTCGCGCCCCTACTCTAGCGGGGGACTCCACAATGAGCAGTTCTTC
CASSSRPYSSGGLHNEQFF
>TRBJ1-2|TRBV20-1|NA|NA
TGCAGTGTTGATACGGACTATGGCTACACCTTC
CSVDTDYGYTF
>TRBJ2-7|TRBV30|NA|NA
TGTGCCTGGAGTGTACCCCCCGGGGAGCAGTACTTC
CAWSVPPGEQYF
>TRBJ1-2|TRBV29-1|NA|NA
TGCAGCGTTGAAGATCGTCGAGGGGGACGGGGCTACACCTTC
CSVEDRRGGRGYTF
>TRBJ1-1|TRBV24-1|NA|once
TGTGCCACTCGACGGGGGGGGTCCACTGAAGCTTTCTTT
CATRRGGSTEAFF
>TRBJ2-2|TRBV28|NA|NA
TGTGCCAGCAGTTCTGAAGCGGCTAGGAACACCGGGGAGCTGTTTTTT
CASSSEAARNTGELFF
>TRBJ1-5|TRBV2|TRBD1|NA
TGTGCCAGCCAAGGACAGGGTAGCAATCAGCCCCAGCATTTT
CASQGQGSNQPQHF